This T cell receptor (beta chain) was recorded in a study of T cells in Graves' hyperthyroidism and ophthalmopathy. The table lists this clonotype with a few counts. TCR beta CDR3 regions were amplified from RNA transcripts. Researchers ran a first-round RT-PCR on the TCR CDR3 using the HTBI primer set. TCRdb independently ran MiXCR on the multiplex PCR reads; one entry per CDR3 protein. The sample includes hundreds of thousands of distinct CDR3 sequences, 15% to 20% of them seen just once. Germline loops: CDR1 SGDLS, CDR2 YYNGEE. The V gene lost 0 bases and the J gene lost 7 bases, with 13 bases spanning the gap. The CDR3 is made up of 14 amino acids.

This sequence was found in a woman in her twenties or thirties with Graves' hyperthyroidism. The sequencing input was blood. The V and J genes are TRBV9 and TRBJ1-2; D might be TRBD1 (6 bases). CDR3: CASSVEGGAGGYTF. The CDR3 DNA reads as TGTGCCAGCAGCGTAGAAGGGGGGGCAGGTGGCTACACCTTC.